This is a list of T cell receptor beta chains from one sample in a study of cytomegalovirus exposure and HLA in healthy donors. Method: immunoSEQ multiplex PCR; TCRdb's copy keeps in-frame clones and lacks some. The sample consists of some 60,000 clones, less than 85% of them appearing once. Material for sequencing was PBMCs. These receptors came from a woman aged 30 to 39 in good health and CMV-seronegative. Both conserved end residues are part of each CDR3. A D gene is named only where the DNA matches it firmly. Clone size is given for some rows only: seen once, a few or many times, or a class if the clone is expanded.

d_call: TRBD1
v_call: TRBV5-5
j_call: TRBJ1-3
clone_size: few
cdr3_nt: TGTGCCAGCAGCCTGTTGACAGGGGCGGGAAACACCATATATTTT
cdr3_aa: CASSLLTGAGNTIYF

d_call: .
v_call: TRBV5-6
j_call: TRBJ1-3
clone_size: .
cdr3_nt: TGTGCCAGCGATACTCCCATATATTTT
cdr3_aa: CASDTPIYF

d_call: TRBD2
v_call: TRBV27
j_call: TRBJ2-3
clone_size: .
cdr3_nt: TGTGCCAGCAGTGAGTGGACTAGCGAGACAGATACGCAGTATTTT
cdr3_aa: CASSEWTSETDTQYF

d_call: TRBD1
v_call: TRBV7-9
j_call: TRBJ2-7
clone_size: .
cdr3_nt: TGTGCCAGCAGCACCCCCGGGCAGGGGGAATCGGGCGAGCAGTACTTC
cdr3_aa: CASSTPGQGESGEQYF

d_call: TRBD1
v_call: TRBV5-8
j_call: TRBJ2-1
clone_size: .
cdr3_nt: TGTGCCAGCAGCTTACACCGGACAGGGGGCCTTGAGCAGTTCTTC
cdr3_aa: CASSLHRTGGLEQFF

d_call: .
v_call: TRBV6-4
j_call: TRBJ2-1
clone_size: .
cdr3_nt: TGTGCCAGCAGTGACGAGAGCGGGCGTTACAATGAGCAGTTCTTC
cdr3_aa: CASSDESGRYNEQFF

d_call: TRBD2
v_call: TRBV19
j_call: TRBJ2-3
clone_size: .
cdr3_nt: TGTGCCAGTAGTCTGGCCGGACTAGCAAGAGATACGCAGTATTTT
cdr3_aa: CASSLAGLARDTQYF

d_call: .
v_call: TRBV6-1
j_call: TRBJ2-7
clone_size: .
cdr3_nt: TGTGCCAGCATAGGAATACAGGGAAACGAGCAGTACTTC
cdr3_aa: CASIGIQGNEQYF

d_call: .
v_call: TRBV2
j_call: TRBJ2-1
clone_size: .
cdr3_nt: TGTGCCAGCAGTGGTGAGGTCTCCAATGAGCAGTTCTTC
cdr3_aa: CASSGEVSNEQFF

d_call: .
v_call: TRBV5-1
j_call: TRBJ1-2
clone_size: .
cdr3_nt: TGCGCCAGCAGCTTGGACAAGTTACAGCGGAGCTATGGCTACACCTTC
cdr3_aa: CASSLDKLQRSYGYTF

d_call: .
v_call: TRBV30
j_call: TRBJ1-5
clone_size: .
cdr3_nt: TGTGCCTGGGGGCGTAGTGTGGGAGCCCTTAGCAATCAGCCCCAGCATTTT
cdr3_aa: CAWGRSVGALSNQPQHF

d_call: .
v_call: TRBV14
j_call: TRBJ2-1
clone_size: few
cdr3_nt: TGTGCCAGCGCGGAAACAGGGTATCTAGGTAATGAGCAGTTCTTC
cdr3_aa: CASAETGYLGNEQFF

d_call: .
v_call: TRBV10-3
j_call: TRBJ1-1
clone_size: .
cdr3_nt: TGTGCCATCAAGGACCCCGCCAGGGCCAACCCTGAAGCTTTCTTT
cdr3_aa: CAIKDPARANPEAFF

d_call: .
v_call: TRBV27
j_call: TRBJ2-1
clone_size: .
cdr3_nt: TGTGCCAGCAGTTTAGGAGGGTACAATGAGCAGTTCTTC
cdr3_aa: CASSLGGYNEQFF

d_call: .
v_call: TRBV7-8
j_call: TRBJ2-6
clone_size: .
cdr3_nt: TGTGCCAGCAGCTTAGGGGGGGAAGGGGCCAACGTCCTGCCTTTC
cdr3_aa: CASSLGGEGANVLPF

d_call: TRBD2
v_call: TRBV6-4
j_call: TRBJ2-7
clone_size: .
cdr3_nt: TGTGCCAGCAGTGACTCTGGGGCGAGGCGGGACGGGACTAGCGGGAACGAGCAGTACTTC
cdr3_aa: CASSDSGARRDGTSGNEQYF

d_call: .
v_call: TRBV29-1
j_call: TRBJ2-7
clone_size: .
cdr3_nt: TGCAGCGTTGCCCCGGACAGAATAAACGCCTACGAGCAGTACTTC
cdr3_aa: CSVAPDRINAYEQYF

d_call: .
v_call: TRBV6-5
j_call: TRBJ2-7
clone_size: .
cdr3_nt: TGTGCCAGCAGTCTCGGGACAACCTACGAGCAGTACTTC
cdr3_aa: CASSLGTTYEQYF

d_call: TRBD1
v_call: TRBV7-9
j_call: TRBJ1-2
clone_size: .
cdr3_nt: TGTGCCAGCAGCCCAGCGGACAGGGGTACCTATGGCTACACCTTC
cdr3_aa: CASSPADRGTYGYTF

d_call: .
v_call: TRBV2
j_call: TRBJ1-1
clone_size: few
cdr3_nt: TGTGCCAGCAGGGCGACGGTGGGGAGGAGGAACACTGAAGCTTTCTTT
cdr3_aa: CASRATVGRRNTEAFF

d_call: TRBD2
v_call: TRBV6-5
j_call: TRBJ2-1
clone_size: once
cdr3_nt: TGTGCCAGCGGCCTAAGTCTAGCGGGAGCCCCGTTCTTC
cdr3_aa: CASGLSLAGAPFF

d_call: TRBD2
v_call: TRBV7-2
j_call: TRBJ2-1
clone_size: few
cdr3_nt: TGTGCCAGCAGCTTTGATCTCCGGGACTACAAAAATTACAATGAGCAGTTCTTC
cdr3_aa: CASSFDLRDYKNYNEQFF

d_call: .
v_call: TRBV19
j_call: TRBJ2-3
clone_size: .
cdr3_nt: TGTGCCAGTAGTACAGGTTCGGCCCCCTCAGATACGCAGTATTTT
cdr3_aa: CASSTGSAPSDTQYF

d_call: TRBD1
v_call: TRBV11-2
j_call: TRBJ1-1
clone_size: .
cdr3_nt: TGTGCCAGCAGCCATACAGGGGGCACTGAAGCTTTCTTT
cdr3_aa: CASSHTGGTEAFF

d_call: TRBD1
v_call: TRBV7-9
j_call: TRBJ2-5
clone_size: few
cdr3_nt: TGTTCCAGCAGCTTATGGGGGACAGCGAAACAAGAGACCCAGTACTTC
cdr3_aa: CSSSLWGTAKQETQYF

d_call: TRBD1
v_call: TRBV30
j_call: TRBJ1-5
clone_size: .
cdr3_nt: TGTGCCTGGAACAGGGGGAGCAATCAGCCCCAGCATTTT
cdr3_aa: CAWNRGSNQPQHF

d_call: .
v_call: TRBV25-1
j_call: TRBJ2-1
clone_size: .
cdr3_nt: TGTGCCAGCAGCTACTACCTAGGCGACAATGAGCAGTTCTTC
cdr3_aa: CASSYYLGDNEQFF

d_call: TRBD2
v_call: TRBV2
j_call: TRBJ2-3
clone_size: medium-sized
cdr3_nt: TGTGCCAGCAGTGGGACTAGCGGGAGTCGGTTAGTGGGCACAGATACGCAGTATTTT
cdr3_aa: CASSGTSGSRLVGTDTQYF

d_call: .
v_call: TRBV5-4
j_call: TRBJ1-2
clone_size: few
cdr3_nt: TGTGCCAGCAGCTTGGACAGTTCAAACTATGGCTACACCTTC
cdr3_aa: CASSLDSSNYGYTF

d_call: TRBD1
v_call: TRBV27
j_call: TRBJ1-1
clone_size: few
cdr3_nt: TGTGCCAGCAGTTTTCAGACAGGGGATCCTTGGCCTGAAGCTTTCTTT
cdr3_aa: CASSFQTGDPWPEAFF

d_call: .
v_call: TRBV5-1
j_call: TRBJ1-1
clone_size: .
cdr3_nt: TGCGCCAGCCGGCACTCGGACTTTGGGGGGACGAACACTGAAGCTTTCTTT
cdr3_aa: CASRHSDFGGTNTEAFF

d_call: .
v_call: TRBV30
j_call: TRBJ1-5
clone_size: .
cdr3_nt: TGTGCCCTTGAAGGGAGTCAGGATCAGCCCCAGCATTTT
cdr3_aa: CALEGSQDQPQHF

d_call: TRBD1
v_call: TRBV25-1
j_call: TRBJ2-1
clone_size: few
cdr3_nt: TGTGCCAGCAGTTCCACGGGGGACAGGGGGCCCTACAATGAGCAGTTCTTC
cdr3_aa: CASSSTGDRGPYNEQFF

d_call: TRBD2
v_call: TRBV2
j_call: TRBJ2-2
clone_size: .
cdr3_nt: TGTGCCAGCAGGGAGACTAGCGGGACCCCCGGGGAGCTGTTTTTT
cdr3_aa: CASRETSGTPGELFF

d_call: .
v_call: TRBV27
j_call: TRBJ2-7
clone_size: .
cdr3_nt: TGTGCCAGCAGTTTATCCCCTCACGGGGTAGGAGTGGGGAGGTACGAGCAGTACTTC
cdr3_aa: CASSLSPHGVGVGRYEQYF

d_call: TRBD2
v_call: TRBV4-1
j_call: TRBJ2-1
clone_size: .
cdr3_nt: TGCGCCAGCAGCCAAGATGGGGGGGACCCCTACAATGAGCAGTTCTTC
cdr3_aa: CASSQDGGDPYNEQFF

d_call: TRBD1
v_call: TRBV15
j_call: TRBJ1-2
clone_size: .
cdr3_nt: TGTGCCACCAGCATCCCCGGGACAGCCTATGGCTACACCTTC
cdr3_aa: CATSIPGTAYGYTF

d_call: TRBD2
v_call: TRBV7-2
j_call: TRBJ2-5
clone_size: .
cdr3_nt: TGTGCCAGCAGCTTTCGCTCTAGCGGGAGGAGAGAGACCCAGTACTTC
cdr3_aa: CASSFRSSGRRETQYF

d_call: .
v_call: TRBV27
j_call: TRBJ2-7
clone_size: .
cdr3_nt: TGTGCCAGCAGGGGTTCAGGGCCCTACGAGCAGTACTTC
cdr3_aa: CASRGSGPYEQYF

d_call: .
v_call: TRBV7-6
j_call: TRBJ2-3
clone_size: few
cdr3_nt: TGTGCCAGCACCTTTAGCGCGGGTACCTATAGCACAGATACGCAGTATTTT
cdr3_aa: CASTFSAGTYSTDTQYF

d_call: TRBD2
v_call: TRBV4-1
j_call: TRBJ2-7
clone_size: .
cdr3_nt: TGCGCCAGCAGCCTACCGGGACTAGCGGGAGTGGACGAGCAGTACTTC
cdr3_aa: CASSLPGLAGVDEQYF

d_call: TRBD1
v_call: TRBV7-9
j_call: TRBJ1-4
clone_size: .
cdr3_nt: TGTGCCAGCAGCGCGACAGGGCCGCCTAATGAAAAACTGTTTTTT
cdr3_aa: CASSATGPPNEKLFF

d_call: .
v_call: TRBV12-2
j_call: TRBJ1-2
clone_size: .
cdr3_nt: TGTGCAAAGGCTAGACAGGGGACGGGGTATGGCTACACCTTC
cdr3_aa: CAKARQGTGYGYTF

d_call: .
v_call: TRBV5-4
j_call: TRBJ1-2
clone_size: .
cdr3_nt: TGTGCCAGCAGCTACCGGACAGATGGCTACACCTTC
cdr3_aa: CASSYRTDGYTF

d_call: TRBD2
v_call: TRBV7-8
j_call: TRBJ2-3
clone_size: .
cdr3_nt: TGTGCCAGCAGCCCCGGACTAGCGGGAGGGCCGCGGTCAGATACGCAGTATTTT
cdr3_aa: CASSPGLAGGPRSDTQYF

d_call: TRBD1
v_call: TRBV19
j_call: TRBJ2-3
clone_size: .
cdr3_nt: TGTGCCAGTAGTAATGGACAGGGAGTAACAGATACGCAGTATTTT
cdr3_aa: CASSNGQGVTDTQYF

d_call: TRBD2
v_call: TRBV11-3
j_call: TRBJ2-1
clone_size: .
cdr3_nt: TGTGCCAGCAGCCCCTGGACTAGCGGGGGACTGGGATCCTACAATGAGCAGTTCTTC
cdr3_aa: CASSPWTSGGLGSYNEQFF

d_call: TRBD1
v_call: TRBV5-1
j_call: TRBJ1-1
clone_size: .
cdr3_nt: TGCGCCAGCAGCTTGGGCAGGGGGCCCTCTCTGAACACTGAAGCTTTCTTT
cdr3_aa: CASSLGRGPSLNTEAFF

d_call: TRBD1
v_call: TRBV4-3
j_call: TRBJ2-1
clone_size: .
cdr3_nt: TGCGCCAGCAGCCCAGAAGTCCCAGGGGGCACCTACAATGAGCAGTTCTTC
cdr3_aa: CASSPEVPGGTYNEQFF

d_call: .
v_call: TRBV11-2
j_call: TRBJ2-5
clone_size: .
cdr3_nt: TGTGCCAGCAGCTTCGTAACAGGTGCAGAGACCCAGTACTTC
cdr3_aa: CASSFVTGAETQYF

d_call: TRBD2
v_call: TRBV7-6
j_call: TRBJ2-3
clone_size: .
cdr3_nt: TGTGCCAGCAGCCTGGGACTAGCGGGAAATACAGATACGCAGTATTTT
cdr3_aa: CASSLGLAGNTDTQYF